This T cell receptor beta chain was identified during a study of beta chain features in type 1 diabetes. As for the study in general: There were approximately 110,000,000 sorted cells examined across all samples.

Germline V gene lookup returns CDR1 SNHLY and CDR2 FYNNEI. V shed 10 bases and J shed 0 bases, with 16 bases lying between them. This CDR3 is built from 15 residues. A single heparinised draw of roughly 100 mL on average was taken per donor. Reverse transcription of all isolated RNA meant that expressed TCRB transcripts were sequenced. The average output of naive, central memory and regulatory T cell samples was roughly 3.6 million reads. Clones were read by immunoSEQ multiplex PCR, and TCRdb kept only the in-frame ones, dropping some. The data hold more than 250,000 clones, with around 24% observed a single time. This clone was observed a handful of times. Its specificity is not known. Study-wide results and caveats: A greater similarity of naive, central memory and Treg TCRB repertoires was seen among patients than among healthy donors. Type 1 diabetes patients showed a moderate but significant shortening of TCRB CDR3s in all four CD4+ subsets.

This TCR came from a young woman with type 1 diabetes. Sample: naive CD4+ T cells from blood. This chain joins TRBV2 and TRBJ2-4; TRBD2 might be the D (6 bases). The CDR3 sequence: CATMGGLLAKNIQYF. The CDR3 DNA is TGTGCCACGATGGGAGGACTACTAGCCAAAAACATTCAGTACTTC.